These 20 T cell receptor beta chains were all obtained from the same sample, sequenced in a study of CD8 T cells in ankylosing spondylitis. From the 5' RACE reads, TCRdb called clonotypes with MiXCR, one entry per CDR3 protein. The table has a few hundred thousand distinct CDR3 sequences, 20% to 25% seen once. Sequencing used blood, either unsorted or a sorted T cell fraction (not recorded which). These receptors were collected from a female donor with ankylosing spondylitis or in good health (not recorded which).

V and J are TRBV2 and TRBJ2-7; TRBD1 matches at 8 bases. V shed 10 bases and J 0 bases; nucleotides not matched to a gene: 14. This CDR3 spans 16 amino acids. Germline V gene lookup returns CDR1 SNHLY and CDR2 FYNNEI. The CDR3 protein is CAISRASGTGSYEQYF. In DNA form, the CDR3 reads TGTGCCATCTCCCGGGCATCCGGGACAGGCTCCTACGAGCAGTACTTC.

This clonotype was seen a handful of times. The gene calls are TRBV20-1 and TRBJ2-5; TRBD1 is a possible D gene (5 bases). There are 13 residues in the CDR3. The V gene lost 2 bases and the J gene lost 4 bases, with 11 bases spanning the gap. Germline-derived CDR1 and CDR2 are DFQATT and SNEGSKA (reference sequence). The CDR3 DNA sequence: TGCAGTGCTAGACAGGGTGGTTTAGAGACCCAGTACTTC. Its protein product is CSARQGGLETQYF.

V gene TRBV6-5 combines with J gene TRBJ1-5; no firm D call. Trimming shortened V by 2 bases and J by 9 bases, and 8 bases separated the two germline ends. The CDR3 extends over 12 amino acids. CDR1 MNHEY and CDR2 SVGAGI come from the germline V gene. The CDR3 is CASSYGRGPQHF. CDR3 coding DNA: TGTGCCAGCAGTTACGGCCGGGGGCCCCAGCATTTT.

This clonotype was observed at least ten times. The chain carries TRBV7-2 and TRBJ2-5, with TRBD2 matching over 7 bases. This CDR3 has 14 residues. The germline CDR1 and CDR2 sequences are SGHTA and FQGNSA. The V segment lost 7 bases and the J segment 0 bases; nucleotides outside the gene matches: 5. The CDR3 loop is CASTRTSYQETQYF. The CDR3 DNA reads as TGTGCCAGCACCCGGACTAGTTACCAAGAGACCCAGTACTTC.

The rearrangement uses TRBV24-1 and TRBJ2-1, with 9 bases identical to TRBD2. V dropped 3 bases and J dropped 15; count of bases not matched to a gene: 5. CDR3 size: 12 residues. Germline V gives CDR1 KGHDR, CDR2 SFDVKD. Here the CDR3 reads CATSDTSGRTFF. The DNA of the CDR3 is TGTGCCACCAGTGATACGAGCGGGAGGACGTTCTTC.

The V call is TRBV2, the J call TRBJ2-1; 7 nucleotides line up with TRBD2. Per germline, CDR1 SNHLY and CDR2 FYNNEI. This CDR3 contains 16 residues. With 3 bases clipped from V and 3 bases from J, the junction kept 8 bases outside the gene matches. This CDR3 reads CASSEFLASGYNEQFF. CDR3 DNA: TGTGCCAGCAGTGAGTTTTTGGCTAGCGGCTACAATGAGCAGTTCTTC.

The chain uses TRBV20-1 and TRBJ2-3; 7 nucleotides agree with TRBD1. CDR1 DFQATT and CDR2 SNEGSKA come from the germline V gene (reference sequence). The CDR3 extends over 16 amino acids. Losses at the gene ends were 1 base for V and 2 bases for J; bases not matched to a gene: 9. The CDR3 here is CSARGKNRGSTDTQYF. CDR3 bases: TGCAGTGCTAGAGGGAAGAACAGGGGTTCCACAGATACGCAGTATTTT.

This clonotype was seen a handful of times. CDR3 nucleotides: TGCAGTGCTAGATCTCCACCGGGGACAGTTAATTCACCCCTCCACTTT. It encodes CSARSPPGTVNSPLHF. J is TRBJ1-6 and V is TRBV20-1, with TRBD1 matching 7 bases. Germline CDR1 and CDR2: DFQATT and SNEGSKA (reference sequence). The CDR3 has 16 amino acids. V was clipped by 2 bases and J by 6 bases; unmatched bases: 10.

This clonotype was counted many times. The rearrangement uses TRBV12-3 or TRBV12-4 and TRBJ2-1, with 9 positions matching TRBD2. The length of the CDR3 is 12 residues. The V gene end was trimmed by 1 base and the J gene end by 14 bases; junction bases not matched to a gene: 3. The CDR3 DNA reads TGTGCCAGCAGTTTAGGCGGGAGGGCGGAGTTCTTC. It encodes CASSLGGRAEFF.

The rearrangement joins TRBV12-3 or TRBV12-4 to TRBJ2-7; 7 positions match TRBD1. Unmatched junction bases numbered 5, after V lost 8 bases and J lost 4 bases. The CDR3 is 12 amino acids. CDR3 coding DNA: TGTGCCAGCGGGACAGAGGAATACGAGCAGTACTTC. Its protein product is CASGTEEYEQYF.

The chain carries TRBV27 and TRBJ2-1; D is tentatively TRBD1 or TRBD2 (5 bases each). The V gene lost 5 bases and the J gene lost 15 bases, with 23 bases spanning the gap. CDR1 MNHEY and CDR2 SMNVEV come from the germline V gene (reference sequence). The CDR3 sequence is 14 residues long. The CDR3 is CASSQVTGTHFRFF. Written as DNA, the CDR3 is TGTGCCAGCAGTCAAGTAACCGGGACGCATTTCCGGTTCTTC.

This clonotype has more than one count but fewer than ten. The gene calls are TRBV6-1 and TRBJ2-7; 10 bases line up with TRBD1. The CDR3 consists of 14 residues. Unmatched junction bases numbered 8, after V lost 6 bases and J lost 6 bases. Germline CDR1 reads MNHNS; CDR2 reads SASEGT. CDR3 sequence reads: CASRFDRGRLEQYF. CDR3 sequence (DNA): TGTGCCAGCAGATTCGACAGGGGGCGGCTCGAGCAGTACTTC.

In its sample, this clonotype was seen once. V usage is TRBV28 and J usage is TRBJ2-7; perhaps TRBD2 as D (6 bases). V gave up 2 bases and J gave up 4 bases, with 18 bases separating them. The CDR3 runs 16 residues. The V gene's germline CDR1 is MDHEN and CDR2 SYDVKM. The CDR3 spells CASSLQGPTGGYEQYF. The CDR3 DNA reads TGTGCCAGCAGTTTACAGGGACCGACTGGGGGGTACGAGCAGTACTTC.

This clonotype was detected a few times. The genes are TRBV9 and TRBJ2-3, with D possibly being TRBD1 or TRBD2 (6 bases each). With 2 bases removed from V and 5 bases from J, the gap between germline ends came to 18 bases. There are 16 residues in the CDR3. Germline V gene lookup returns CDR1 SGDLS and CDR2 YYNGEE. CDR3 residues: CASSVLRGGGGDTQYF. The CDR3 DNA reads as TGTGCCAGCAGCGTCCTCAGGGGCGGAGGGGGAGATACGCAGTATTTT. Full variable domain (missing parts from reference TRBV9 and TRBJ2-3): DSGVTQTPKHLITATGQRVTLRCSPRSGDLSVYWYQQSLDQGLQFLIQYYNGEERAKGNILERFSAQQFPDLHSELNLSSLELGDSALYFCASSVLRGGGGDTQYFGPGTRLTVL.

This clonotype appeared many times. The J gene is TRBJ2-7, the V gene TRBV20-1, with 11 bases lining up with TRBD1. Germline assignment: CDR1 DFQATT and CDR2 SNEGSKA (reference sequence). J gave up 6 bases and V 7 bases, and 11 bases lay outside the gene matches. The CDR3 length is 14 residues. The CDR3 protein is CSGAWDRGKGEQYF. CDR3 nucleotide sequence: TGCAGTGGGGCCTGGGACAGGGGGAAGGGCGAGCAGTACTTC.

This clonotype was seen a single time. The V and J genes are TRBV12-3 or TRBV12-4 and TRBJ2-4; 7 nucleotides match TRBD1. This CDR3 is 16 amino acids long. The V segment lost 6 bases and the J segment 16 bases; nucleotides outside the gene matches: 24. CDR3 sequence: CASSNLVGTAITLSYF. CDR3 sequence (DNA): TGTGCCAGCAGCAATCTAGTAGGGACAGCGATTACTCTGAGTTACTTC.

The J gene is TRBJ1-2, the V gene TRBV2; TRBD1 agrees at 8 bases. Germline values: CDR1 SNHLY, CDR2 FYNNEI. This CDR3 has 11 residues. After removal of 7 bases from V and 12 bases from J, the junction contained 7 bases not matched to a gene. In DNA form, the CDR3 reads TGTGCCAGCAAGGAGCAGGGGGCCCACACCTTC. As protein: CASKEQGAHTF.

This clonotype has just one count. The CDR3 reads CASTSGGSSGANVLTF. CDR3 nucleotides: TGTGCCAGCACCTCCGGTGGGAGCTCTGGGGCCAACGTCCTGACTTTC. This chain uses TRBV7-9 with TRBJ2-6, with a weak D call TRBD2 (5 bases). This CDR3 contains 16 residues. Germline V gives CDR1 SEHNR, CDR2 FQNEAQ (reference sequence). V lost 7 bases to trimming and J lost 0 bases, with 13 bases between them. Full variable domain (rest looked up from reference TRBV7-9 and TRBJ2-6): DTGVSQNPRHKITKRGQNVTFRCDPISEHNRLYWYRQTLGQGPEFLTYFQNEAQLEKSRLLSDRFSAERPKGSFSTLEIQRTEQGDSAMYLCASTSGGSSGANVLTFGAGSRLTVL.

This clonotype was counted between two and nine times. The rearrangement uses TRBV6-5 and TRBJ2-7, with D unresolved. V gave up 7 bases and J gave up 2 bases, with 6 bases separating them. Germline V lookup: CDR1 MNHEY, CDR2 SVGAGI. This CDR3 has 11 residues. In DNA, the CDR3 is TGTGCCAGCACTGGGCCCTACGAGCAGTACTTC. It specifies CASTGPYEQYF.

This clonotype was counted between two and nine times. The chain couples TRBV11-2 to TRBJ2-1; D may match TRBD1 or TRBD2 (5 bases each). This CDR3 region has 15 residues. Germline V gene data show CDR1 as SGHAT and CDR2 as FQNNGV. The V end lost 3 bases, the J end lost 2 bases, and 11 bases lay between the germline ends. The CDR3 sequence: CASSLRGDPYNEQFF. Written as DNA, the CDR3 is TGTGCCAGCAGCTTGAGAGGGGACCCCTACAATGAGCAGTTCTTC. Filled out from reference TRBV11-2 and TRBJ2-1, the complete variable domain reads EAGVAQSPRYKIIEKRQSVAFWCNPISGHATLYWYQQILGQGPKLLIQFQNNGVVDDSQLPKDRFSAERLKGVDSTLKIQPAKLEDSAVYLCASSLRGDPYNEQFFGPGTRLTVL.